These 7 T cell receptor beta chains were sequenced from one sample in a study of T cells in localized non-small cell lung cancer. The method was immunoSEQ multiplex PCR; TCRdb's version includes in-frame clones alone and lacks a portion of them. The data hold under 11,000 clones, with 29% observed a single time. The sample was lung tumor tissue, taken before any cancer treatment. The receptors stem from a man aged 40 to 75 with stage I lung adenocarcinoma.

This CDR3 reads CASSPLKDRFSSYNEQFF. In nucleotides, the CDR3 is TGTGCCAGCAGCCCCTTGAAGGACAGGTTCAGCTCCTACAATGAGCAGTTCTTC. The genes are TRBV11-3 and TRBJ2-1, with 7 nucleotides matching TRBD1. With 5 bases clipped from V and 0 bases from J, the junction kept 13 bases outside the gene matches. This CDR3 has 18 residues. Germline V gene sequence: CDR1 SGHNT, CDR2 YENEEA.

The table lists this clone with a few counts. The CDR3 reads CASSYDSLNQPQHF. CDR3 nucleotide sequence: TGTGCCAGCAGTTATGACAGTTTAAATCAGCCCCAGCATTTT. The V and J genes are TRBV6-8 and TRBJ1-5; D may be TRBD1 (5 bases). Germline CDR1 reads MNHGY; CDR2 reads SAAAGT. V dropped 3 bases and J dropped 4 bases, with 10 bases sitting between them. CDR3 length: 14 residues.

This clone occurred a few times. This sequence joins TRBV4-1 and TRBJ1-4, with D unresolved. The germline V and J ends were trimmed by 1 base and 8 bases, with 5 bases remaining between them. This CDR3 has 12 amino acids. Germline CDR1 is MGHRA and CDR2 is YSYEKL. Here the CDR3 DNA reads TGCGCCAGCAGCCAAGTAACCGAAAAACTGTTTTTT. Protein product: CASSQVTEKLFF.

V is TRBV10-3 and J is TRBJ1-1; D perhaps matches TRBD1 (6 bases). Trimming removed 2 bases from V and 4 bases from J, with 11 bases in between. Germline V gives CDR1 ENHRY, CDR2 SYGVKD. CDR3 size: 14 residues. The CDR3 here is CAISETGKGTEAFF. The CDR3 coding sequence is TGTGCCATCAGTGAGACAGGGAAAGGCACTGAAGCTTTCTTT.

Judged by abundance, this clone is medium-sized. The rearrangement joins TRBV30 to TRBJ1-2, with D unclear. The CDR3 has 14 residues. Trimming left V 4 bases short and J 5 bases short, with 17 bases between. Germline V gene data show CDR1 as GTSNPN and CDR2 as SVGIG (reference sequence). CDR3 DNA sequence: TGTGCCTGGATGCACCCTCCCGGGAAATATGGCTACACCTTC. Its translation is CAWMHPPGKYGYTF.

The sample holds a few counts of this clone. The CDR3 spells CASSVRDFQETQYF. As DNA, the CDR3 is TGTGCCAGCAGCGTAAGGGACTTCCAAGAGACCCAGTACTTC. The rearrangement links TRBV9 to TRBJ2-5; TRBD2 is a possible D gene (6 bases). V gave up 1 base and J gave up 1 base, with 8 bases separating them. From germline, CDR1 is SGDLS and CDR2 YYNGEE. This CDR3 has 14 residues.

The rearrangement links TRBV18 to TRBJ1-5; D perhaps matches TRBD1 (5 bases). V dropped 6 bases and J dropped 2 bases, with 17 bases sitting between them. CDR3 length: 16 amino acids. Germline lookup yields CDR1 KGHSH and CDR2 LQKENI. CDR3 sequence: CASSPLGQGGNQPQHF. The CDR3 DNA follows: TGTGCCAGCTCGCCCCTCGGGCAGGGCGGCAATCAGCCCCAGCATTTT.